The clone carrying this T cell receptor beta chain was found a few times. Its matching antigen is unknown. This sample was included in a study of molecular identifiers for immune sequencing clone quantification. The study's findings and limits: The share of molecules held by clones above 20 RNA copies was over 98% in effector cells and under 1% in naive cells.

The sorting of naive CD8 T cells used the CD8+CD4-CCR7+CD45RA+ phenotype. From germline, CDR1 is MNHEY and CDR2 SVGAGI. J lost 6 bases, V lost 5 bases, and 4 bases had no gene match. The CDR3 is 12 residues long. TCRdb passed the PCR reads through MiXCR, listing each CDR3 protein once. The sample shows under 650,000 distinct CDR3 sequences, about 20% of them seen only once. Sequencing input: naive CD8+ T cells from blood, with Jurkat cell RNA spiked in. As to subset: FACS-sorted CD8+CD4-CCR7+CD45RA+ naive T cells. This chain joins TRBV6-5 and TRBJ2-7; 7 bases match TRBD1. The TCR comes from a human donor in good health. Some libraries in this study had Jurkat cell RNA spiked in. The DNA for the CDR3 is TGTGCCAGCAGTCCGACAGGGCTCGAGCAGTACTTC. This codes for CASSPTGLEQYF.